The present T cell receptor beta chain was sequenced within a study of CD8+CD57+ T cells in acquired aplastic anemia (dated by TCRdb to the late 2010s). For the study in its entirety: DNA extracted from sorted CD4+ and CD8+ cells had a mean of around 3 ug, with a range of about 0.18 to 27.4 ug. An average of approximately 9.8 million reads for CD4+ cells and approximately 11 million reads for CD8+ cells was obtained from healthy donor samples.

TCR repertoires of sorted CD4+ and CD8+ blood T cells from severe aplastic anemia patients and healthy subjects were deep-sequenced in the study. Ficoll-Paque density gradient centrifugation was used to isolate peripheral blood mononuclear cells. Before DNA extraction, CD4+ and CD8+ T cells were sorted by FACS or by magnetic beads. TCR beta VDJ combination and CDR3 sequence profiling used genomic DNA as the template. An Illumina HiSeq 2000 was the platform used for TCR repertoire sequencing. Concerning the study's data processing: TRBV/TRBJ rearrangement plots, CDR3 size and DJ length profiles, and Simpson's diversity index were used to evaluate the repertoires. The immunodominant clone was defined as the most abundant DNA sequence in deep sequencing data. CDR3 amino acid sequences were screened for sharing across subjects and compared with published repertoires and the VDJdb database. TCRdb reanalyzed the raw reads on its own, using fastp at Q25 for trimming and MiXCR for clone calling, and kept in-frame beta chains. Each entry is one CDR3 protein sequence, shown with its most common DNA and genes. The V and J calls and clone size are TCRdb's, not the authors'. This sample lists roughly 130,000 distinct CDR3 sequences; around 46% were detected once. Roughly 2.7% of the sample belongs to the ten largest clones.

Details on this clonotype: Its cognate antigen has yet to be identified. No quality values exist for individual bases; no much larger clone is one base distant.

Study-wide findings and limitations: No significant difference in CD8+ Simpson's diversity was found between patients and healthy controls (P=0.060). Roughly 30 CD8+ CDR3 sequences were found to be shared between patients and controls, but these sequences appeared to be highly expressed in patients and within the immunodominant clones of the patients.

Relative to germline, V is 5 bases shorter and J is 11 bases shorter, with 12 bases between their ends. The germline V gene (reference sequence) provides CDR1 SSHAT and CDR2 FNYEAQ. The CDR3 holds 11 amino acids from the cysteine to the phenylalanine. Just CDR3 DNA is preserved here, 33 bases in frame from base 1. Input material: sorted CD4+, CD8+, or CD8+CD57+ T cells (not recorded which) from PBMCs. This receptor chain uses TRBV7-7 and TRBJ1-1, with the D gene too uncertain to name. The sequence came from a human donor in good health, serving as a control. The DNA sequence is TGTGCCAGCAGCGATGGATTGTTCGCTTTCTTT. Its protein is CASSDGLFAFF.